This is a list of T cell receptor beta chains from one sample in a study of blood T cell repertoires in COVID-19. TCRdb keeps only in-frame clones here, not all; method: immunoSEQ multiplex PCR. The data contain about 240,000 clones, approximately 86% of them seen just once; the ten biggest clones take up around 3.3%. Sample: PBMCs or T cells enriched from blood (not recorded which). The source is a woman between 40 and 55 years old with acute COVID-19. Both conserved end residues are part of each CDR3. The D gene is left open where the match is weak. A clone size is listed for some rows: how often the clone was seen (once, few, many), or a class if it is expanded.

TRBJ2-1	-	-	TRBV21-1	CASSNLTGYNEQFF	TGTGCCAGCAGCAATCTTACAGGGTACAATGAGCAGTTCTTC
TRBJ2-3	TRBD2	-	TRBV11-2	CASRPSGSPDTQYF	TGTGCCAGCAGGCCTAGCGGGAGTCCAGATACGCAGTATTTT
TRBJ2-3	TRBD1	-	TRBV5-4	CASEEQGATDTQYF	TGTGCCAGCGAAGAACAGGGGGCCACAGATACGCAGTATTTT
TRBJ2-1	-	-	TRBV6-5	CASLPRGIYNEQFF	TGTGCCAGTCTCCCCAGGGGCATCTACAATGAGCAGTTCTTC
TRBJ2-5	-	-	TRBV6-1	CASSDPTMYQETQYF	TGTGCCAGCAGTGATCCGACTATGTACCAAGAGACCCAGTACTTC
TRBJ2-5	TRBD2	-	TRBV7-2	CASSLAAGVQETQYF	TGTGCCAGCAGCTTAGCTGCGGGAGTCCAAGAGACCCAGTACTTC
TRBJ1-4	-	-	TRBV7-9	CASSSTDVNEKLFF	TGTGCCAGCAGCTCGACAGACGTTAATGAAAAACTGTTTTTT
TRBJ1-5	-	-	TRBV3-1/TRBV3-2	CASSLLGQPQHF	TGTGCCAGCAGTCTCCTCGGTCAGCCCCAGCATTTT
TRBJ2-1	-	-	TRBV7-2	CASSLVPSSYNEQFF	TGTGCCAGCAGCTTGGTCCCCAGCTCCTACAATGAGCAGTTCTTC
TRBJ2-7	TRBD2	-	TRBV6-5	CASSYRTSGSSREQYF	TGTGCCAGCAGTTACAGAACTAGCGGGAGCTCAAGGGAGCAGTACTTC
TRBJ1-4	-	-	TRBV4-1	CASSQFAGVANEKLFF	TGCGCCAGCAGCCAGTTCGCGGGGGTGGCTAATGAAAAACTGTTTTTT
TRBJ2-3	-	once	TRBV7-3	CASRRGNTDTQYF	TGTGCCAGCCGACGGGGGAACACAGATACGCAGTATTTT
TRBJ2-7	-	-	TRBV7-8	CASSPQGTYEQYF	TGTGCCAGCAGCCCTCAGGGCACCTACGAGCAGTACTTC
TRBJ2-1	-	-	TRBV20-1	CSASSFSDSNEQFF	TGCAGTGCTAGTAGTTTTAGTGACTCCAATGAGCAGTTCTTC
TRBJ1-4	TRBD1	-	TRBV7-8	CASRDRFATNEKLFF	TGTGCCAGCAGGGACAGGTTTGCAACTAATGAAAAACTGTTTTTT
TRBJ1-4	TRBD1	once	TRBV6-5	CASTKETGIGEKLFF	TGTGCCAGCACCAAAGAGACAGGGATAGGTGAAAAACTGTTTTTT
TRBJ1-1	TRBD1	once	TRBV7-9	CASSLATGEGTEAFF	TGTGCCAGCAGCTTAGCCACAGGGGAAGGAACTGAAGCTTTCTTT
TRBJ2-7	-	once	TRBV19	CASSNRVLAGQLYEQYF	TGTGCCAGTTCCAACCGGGTATTAGCGGGACAGTTATACGAGCAGTACTTC
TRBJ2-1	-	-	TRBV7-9	CASPIEGNEQFF	TGTGCCAGCCCAATAGAGGGCAATGAGCAGTTCTTC
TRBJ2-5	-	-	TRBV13	CASSLGGGRGTQYF	TGTGCCAGCAGCTTAGGCGGGGGACGAGGGACCCAGTACTTC
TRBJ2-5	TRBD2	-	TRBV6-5	CASLRLAGGETQYF	TGTGCCAGTCTGCGACTAGCGGGAGGGGAGACCCAGTACTTC
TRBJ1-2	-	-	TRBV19	CASSREGYGYTF	TGTGCCAGTAGTCGAGAGGGCTATGGCTACACCTTC
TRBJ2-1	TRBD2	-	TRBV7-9	CASSTGLAVEQFF	TGTGCCAGCAGCACGGGACTAGCGGTTGAGCAGTTCTTC
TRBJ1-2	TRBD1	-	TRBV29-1	CSALTQGMYGYTF	TGCAGCGCCCTCACACAGGGGATGTATGGCTACACCTTC
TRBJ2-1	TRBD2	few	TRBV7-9	CASSLAGGKENEQFF	TGTGCCAGCAGCTTAGCGGGAGGGAAAGAAAATGAGCAGTTCTTC
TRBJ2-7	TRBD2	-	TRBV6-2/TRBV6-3	CASSYGGERAYEQYF	TGTGCCAGCAGTTACGGGGGGGAGCGGGCCTACGAGCAGTACTTC
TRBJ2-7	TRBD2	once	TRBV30	CAWGIAGGTYEQYF	TGTGCCTGGGGTATAGCGGGAGGAACCTACGAGCAGTACTTC
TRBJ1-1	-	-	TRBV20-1	CSASGRSWLNTEAFF	TGCAGTGCTAGTGGCAGGTCATGGTTGAACACTGAAGCTTTCTTT
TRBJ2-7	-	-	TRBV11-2	CASSFGLRAYEQYF	TGTGCCAGCAGCTTTGGGTTGAGGGCCTACGAGCAGTACTTC
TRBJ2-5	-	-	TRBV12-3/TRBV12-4	CASSPRTQETQYF	TGTGCCAGCAGCCCCAGAACACAAGAGACCCAGTACTTC
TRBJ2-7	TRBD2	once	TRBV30	CAWTSGRTSSYEQYF	TGTGCCTGGACTAGCGGGAGGACAAGCTCCTACGAGCAGTACTTC
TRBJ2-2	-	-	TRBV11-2	CASSTLFLGAGELFF	TGTGCCAGCAGCACCCTTTTCCTAGGGGCCGGGGAGCTGTTTTTT
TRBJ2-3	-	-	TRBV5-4	CASSPKRRGDSTDTQYF	TGTGCCAGCAGCCCAAAAAGGAGGGGCGATAGCACAGATACGCAGTATTTT
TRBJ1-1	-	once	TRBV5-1	CASSFVLGGGTEAFF	TGCGCCAGCAGCTTTGTTCTGGGAGGGGGCACTGAAGCTTTCTTT
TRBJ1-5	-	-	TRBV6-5	CASSYLANQPQHF	TGTGCCAGCAGTTACTTGGCCAATCAGCCCCAGCATTTT
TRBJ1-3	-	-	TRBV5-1	CASSLAPGATGNTIYF	TGCGCCAGCAGCTTGGCCCCAGGGGCTACTGGAAACACCATATATTTT
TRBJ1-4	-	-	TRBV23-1	CASSQSRPGVCEKLFF	TGCGCCAGCAGTCAATCGAGACCCGGAGTGTGCGAAAAACTGTTTTTT
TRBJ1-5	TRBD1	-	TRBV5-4	CASSEGQGNQPQHF	TGTGCCAGCAGCGAGGGACAGGGCAATCAGCCCCAGCATTTT
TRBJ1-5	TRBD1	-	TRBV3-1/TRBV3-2	CASSPDRVNQPQHF	TGTGCCAGCAGCCCTGACAGGGTAAATCAGCCCCAGCATTTT
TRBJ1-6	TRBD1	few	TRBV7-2	CASSLVRGEVSPLHF	TGTGCCAGCAGCTTAGTCAGGGGGGAGGTTTCACCCCTCCACTTT
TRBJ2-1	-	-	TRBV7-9	CASSPTDNEQFF	TGTGCCAGCAGCCCCACAGACAATGAGCAGTTCTTC
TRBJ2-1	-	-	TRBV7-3	CASSPGLSNNEQFF	TGTGCCAGCAGCCCCGGACTATCAAACAATGAGCAGTTCTTC
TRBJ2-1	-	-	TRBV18	CASSQEGSHIYNEQFF	TGTGCCAGCTCACAGGAGGGCTCCCACATTTACAATGAGCAGTTCTTC
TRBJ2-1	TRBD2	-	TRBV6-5	CASRASGSFDNEQFF	TGTGCCAGCAGGGCTAGCGGGAGTTTCGACAATGAGCAGTTCTTC
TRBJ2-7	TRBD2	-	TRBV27	CASKRTSGFYEQYF	TGTGCCAGCAAACGGACTAGCGGGTTCTACGAGCAGTACTTC
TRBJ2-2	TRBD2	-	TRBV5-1	CASSPALGGGDTGELFF	TGCGCCAGCAGCCCTGCCCTCGGTGGGGGGGACACCGGGGAGCTGTTTTTT
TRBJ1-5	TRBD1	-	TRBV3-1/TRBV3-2	CASSQSGQGADSNQPQHF	TGTGCCAGCAGCCAAAGCGGACAGGGTGCTGATAGCAATCAGCCCCAGCATTTT
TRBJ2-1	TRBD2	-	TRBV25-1	CASSRIAGGPGNEQFF	TGTGCCAGCAGTAGGATAGCGGGAGGGCCAGGCAATGAGCAGTTCTTC
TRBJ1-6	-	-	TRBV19	CASSPRDGDNSPLHF	TGTGCCAGTAGTCCGCGGGACGGGGATAATTCACCCCTCCACTTT
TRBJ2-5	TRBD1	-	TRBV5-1	CASSFDRGETQYF	TGCGCCAGCAGCTTCGACAGGGGAGAGACCCAGTACTTC
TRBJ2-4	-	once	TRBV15	CATSRDRSKNIQYF	TGTGCCACCAGCAGAGACCGCAGTAAAAACATTCAGTACTTC
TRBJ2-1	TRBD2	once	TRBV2	CASIETSNWSSYNEQFF	TGTGCCAGCATCGAGACTAGCAACTGGAGCTCCTACAATGAGCAGTTCTTC
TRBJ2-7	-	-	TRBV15	CATSRDRSGRYEQYF	TGTGCCACCAGCAGAGACCGGTCAGGGAGGTACGAGCAGTACTTC
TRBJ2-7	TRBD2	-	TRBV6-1	CASSERASGRGYEQYF	TGTGCCAGCAGTGAACGGGCTAGCGGGAGGGGATACGAGCAGTACTTC
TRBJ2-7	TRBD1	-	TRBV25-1	CASSPGTGKYEQYF	TGTGCCAGCAGTCCCGGGACAGGGAAATACGAGCAGTACTTC
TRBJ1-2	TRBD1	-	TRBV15	CATSRDMDRDTGYTF	TGTGCCACCAGCAGAGATATGGACAGGGATACTGGCTACACCTTC
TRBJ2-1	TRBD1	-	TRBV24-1	CATSDRGSGGSSYNEQFF	TGTGCCACCTCGGACAGGGGGTCTGGCGGTAGCTCCTACAATGAGCAGTTCTTC
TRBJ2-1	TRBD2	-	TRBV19	CASSIEAFGTSGRAGSYNEQFF	TGTGCCAGTAGTATAGAGGCTTTCGGGACTAGCGGGAGGGCCGGGTCCTACAATGAGCAGTTCTTC
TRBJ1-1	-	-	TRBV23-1	CASSQLGSGDTEAFF	TGCGCCAGCAGTCAATTGGGCAGTGGCGACACTGAAGCTTTCTTT
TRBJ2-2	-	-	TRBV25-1	CASSPWNLAPLNTGELFF	TGTGCCAGCAGCCCCTGGAACCTAGCCCCCCTAAACACCGGGGAGCTGTTTTTT